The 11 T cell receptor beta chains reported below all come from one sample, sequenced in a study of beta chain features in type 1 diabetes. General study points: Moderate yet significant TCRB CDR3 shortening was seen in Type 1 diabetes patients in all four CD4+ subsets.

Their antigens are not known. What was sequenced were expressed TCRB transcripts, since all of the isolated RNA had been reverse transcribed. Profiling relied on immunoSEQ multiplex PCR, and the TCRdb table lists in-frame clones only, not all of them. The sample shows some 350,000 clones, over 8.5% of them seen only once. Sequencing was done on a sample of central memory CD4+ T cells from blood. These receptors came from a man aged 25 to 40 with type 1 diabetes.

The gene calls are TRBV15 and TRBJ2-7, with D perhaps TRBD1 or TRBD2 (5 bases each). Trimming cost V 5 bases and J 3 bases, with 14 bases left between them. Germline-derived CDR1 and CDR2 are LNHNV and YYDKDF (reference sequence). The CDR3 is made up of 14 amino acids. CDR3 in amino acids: CATSARDDNYEQYF. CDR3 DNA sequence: TGTGCCACCAGCGCCCGGGACGACAACTACGAGCAGTACTTC.

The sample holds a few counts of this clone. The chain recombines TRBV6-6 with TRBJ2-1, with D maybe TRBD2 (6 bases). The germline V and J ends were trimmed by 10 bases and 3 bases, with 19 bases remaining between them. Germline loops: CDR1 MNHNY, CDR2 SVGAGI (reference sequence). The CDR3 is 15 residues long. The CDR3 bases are TGTGCCATCAGCACGTTGGCGGGACGCTACAATGAGCAGTTCTTC. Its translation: CAISTLAGRYNEQFF.

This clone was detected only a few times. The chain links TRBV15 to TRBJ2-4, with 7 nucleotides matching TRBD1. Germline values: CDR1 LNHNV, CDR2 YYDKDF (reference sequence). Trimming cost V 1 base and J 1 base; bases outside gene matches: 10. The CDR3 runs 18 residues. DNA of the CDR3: TGTGCCACCAGCAGAGGACGAGGGACAGTTCTTGCCAAAAACATTCAGTACTTC. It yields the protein CATSRGRGTVLAKNIQYF.

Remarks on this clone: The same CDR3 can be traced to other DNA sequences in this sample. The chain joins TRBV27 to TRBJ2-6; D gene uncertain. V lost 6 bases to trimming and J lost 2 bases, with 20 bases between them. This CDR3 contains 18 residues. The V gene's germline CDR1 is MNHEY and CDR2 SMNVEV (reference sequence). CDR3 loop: CASRTSPQETPGANVLTF. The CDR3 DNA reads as TGTGCCAGCAGAACTTCTCCGCAGGAAACCCCTGGGGCCAACGTCCTGACTTTC.

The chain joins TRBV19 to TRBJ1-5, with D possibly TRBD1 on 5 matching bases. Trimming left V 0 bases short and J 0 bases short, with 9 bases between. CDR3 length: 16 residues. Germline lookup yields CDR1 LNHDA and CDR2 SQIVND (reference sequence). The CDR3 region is CASSIDQGNSNQPQHF. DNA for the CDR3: TGTGCCAGTAGTATAGACCAGGGCAATAGCAATCAGCCCCAGCATTTT.

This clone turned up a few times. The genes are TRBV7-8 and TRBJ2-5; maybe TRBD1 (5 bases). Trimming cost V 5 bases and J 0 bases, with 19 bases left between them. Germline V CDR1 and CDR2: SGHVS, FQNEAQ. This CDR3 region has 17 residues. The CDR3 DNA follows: TGTGCCAGCAGCCGGACCTCGATTGGACATTACCAAGAGACCCAGTACTTC. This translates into CASSRTSIGHYQETQYF.

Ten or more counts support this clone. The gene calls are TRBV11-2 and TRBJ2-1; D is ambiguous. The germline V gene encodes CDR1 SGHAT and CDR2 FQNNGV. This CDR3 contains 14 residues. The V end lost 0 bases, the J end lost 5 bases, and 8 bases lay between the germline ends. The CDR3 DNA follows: TGTGCCAGCAGCTTAGAGGTTAATCACAATGAGCAGTTCTTC. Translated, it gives CASSLEVNHNEQFF.

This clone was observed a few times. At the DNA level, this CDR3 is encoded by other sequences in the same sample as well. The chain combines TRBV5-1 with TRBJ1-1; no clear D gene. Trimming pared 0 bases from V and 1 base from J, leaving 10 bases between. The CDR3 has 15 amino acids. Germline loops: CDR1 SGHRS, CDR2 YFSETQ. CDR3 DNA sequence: TGCGCCAGCAGCTTGGGAACAGTTAGGAACACTGAAGCTTTCTTT. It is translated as CASSLGTVRNTEAFF.

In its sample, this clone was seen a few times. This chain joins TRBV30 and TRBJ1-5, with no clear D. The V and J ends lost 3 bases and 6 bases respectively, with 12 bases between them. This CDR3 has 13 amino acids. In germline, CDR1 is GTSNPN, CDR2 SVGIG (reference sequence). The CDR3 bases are TGTGCCTGGAGGCAACAAGCGGGTCAGCCCCAGCATTTT. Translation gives CAWRQQAGQPQHF.

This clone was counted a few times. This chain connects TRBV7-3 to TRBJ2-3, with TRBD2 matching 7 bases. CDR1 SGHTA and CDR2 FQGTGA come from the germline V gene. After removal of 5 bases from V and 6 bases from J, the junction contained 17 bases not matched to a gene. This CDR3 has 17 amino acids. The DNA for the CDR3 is TGTGCCAGCAGCCCAGGTCTTGGGAGGGCATATATGGATACGCAGTATTTT. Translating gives CASSPGLGRAYMDTQYF.

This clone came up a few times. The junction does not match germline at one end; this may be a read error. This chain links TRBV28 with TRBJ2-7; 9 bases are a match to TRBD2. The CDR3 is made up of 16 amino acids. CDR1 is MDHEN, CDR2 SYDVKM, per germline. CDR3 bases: TGTGCGAGCACTGCCGAGAACAGCGGGGGGTACTACGAGCAGTACTTC. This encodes CASTAENSGGYYEQYF.